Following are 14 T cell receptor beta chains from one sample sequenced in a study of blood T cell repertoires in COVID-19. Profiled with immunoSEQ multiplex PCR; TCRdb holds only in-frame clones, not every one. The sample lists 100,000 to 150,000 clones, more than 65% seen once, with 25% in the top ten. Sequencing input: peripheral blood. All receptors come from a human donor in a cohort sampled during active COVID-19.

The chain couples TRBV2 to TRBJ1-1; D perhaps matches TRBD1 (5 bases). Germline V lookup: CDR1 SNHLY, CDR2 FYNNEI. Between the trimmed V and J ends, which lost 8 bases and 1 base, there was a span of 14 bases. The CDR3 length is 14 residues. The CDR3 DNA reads TGTGCCAGCCTTTCAGGGAACCGGAACACTGAAGCTTTCTTT. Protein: CASLSGNRNTEAFF.

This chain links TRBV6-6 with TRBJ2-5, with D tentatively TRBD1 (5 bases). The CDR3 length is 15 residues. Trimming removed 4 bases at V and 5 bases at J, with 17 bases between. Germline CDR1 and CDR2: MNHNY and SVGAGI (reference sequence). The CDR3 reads CASSSYQGVRETQYF. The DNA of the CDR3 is TGTGCCAGCAGTTCCTACCAGGGCGTTAGGGAGACCCAGTACTTC.

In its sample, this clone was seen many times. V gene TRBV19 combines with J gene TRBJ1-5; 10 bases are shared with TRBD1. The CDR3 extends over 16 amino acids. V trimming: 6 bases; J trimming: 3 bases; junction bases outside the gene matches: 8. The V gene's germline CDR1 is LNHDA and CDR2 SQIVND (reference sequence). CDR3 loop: CASSPRDRGYNQPQHF. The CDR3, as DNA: TGTGCCAGTAGCCCACGGGACAGGGGATACAATCAGCCCCAGCATTTT. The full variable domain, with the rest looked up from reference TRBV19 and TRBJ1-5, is DGGITQSPKYLFRKEGQNVTLSCEQNLNHDAMYWYRQDPGQGLRLIYYSQIVNDFQKGDIAEGYSVSREKKESFPLTVTSAQKNPTAFYLCASSPRDRGYNQPQHFGDGTRLSIL.

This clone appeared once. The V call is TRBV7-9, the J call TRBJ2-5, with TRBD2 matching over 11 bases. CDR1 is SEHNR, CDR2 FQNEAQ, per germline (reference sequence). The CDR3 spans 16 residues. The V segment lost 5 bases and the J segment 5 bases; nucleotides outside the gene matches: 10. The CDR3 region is CASSDPTSGSRETQYF. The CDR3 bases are TGTGCCAGCAGCGATCCCACTAGCGGGAGTAGGGAGACCCAGTACTTC.

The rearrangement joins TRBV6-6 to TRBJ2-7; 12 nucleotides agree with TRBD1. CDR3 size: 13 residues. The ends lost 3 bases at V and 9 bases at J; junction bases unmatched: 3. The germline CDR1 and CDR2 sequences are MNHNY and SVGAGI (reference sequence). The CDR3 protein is CASSYGDRGPQYF. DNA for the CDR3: TGTGCCAGCAGTTATGGGGACAGGGGGCCGCAGTACTTC.

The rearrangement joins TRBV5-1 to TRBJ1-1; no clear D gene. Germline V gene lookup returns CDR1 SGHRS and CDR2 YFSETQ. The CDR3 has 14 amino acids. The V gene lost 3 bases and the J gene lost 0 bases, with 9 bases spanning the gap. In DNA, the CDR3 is TGCGCCAGCAGCTCGGGAGACCTGAACACTGAAGCTTTCTTT. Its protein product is CASSSGDLNTEAFF. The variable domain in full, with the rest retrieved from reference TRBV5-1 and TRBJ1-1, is KAGVTQTPRYLIKTRGQQVTLSCSPISGHRSVSWYQQTPGQGLQFLFEYFSETQRNKGNFPGRFSGRQFSNSRSEMNVSTLELGDSALYLCASSSGDLNTEAFFGQGTRLTVV.

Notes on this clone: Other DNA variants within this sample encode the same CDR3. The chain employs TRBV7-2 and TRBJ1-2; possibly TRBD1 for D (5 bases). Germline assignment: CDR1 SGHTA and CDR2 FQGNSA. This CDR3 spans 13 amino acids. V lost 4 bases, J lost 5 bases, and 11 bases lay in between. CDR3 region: CASSSDRGYGYTF. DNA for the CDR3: TGTGCCAGCAGCTCCGATAGGGGTTATGGCTACACCTTC.

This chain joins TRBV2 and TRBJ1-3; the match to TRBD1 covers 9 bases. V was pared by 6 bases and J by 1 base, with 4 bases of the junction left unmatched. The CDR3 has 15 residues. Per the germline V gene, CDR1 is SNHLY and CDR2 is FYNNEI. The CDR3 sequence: CASRKDRGSGNTIYF. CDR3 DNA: TGTGCCAGCAGGAAGGACAGGGGATCTGGAAACACCATATATTTT. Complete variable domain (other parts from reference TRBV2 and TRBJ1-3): EPEVTQTPSHQVTQMGQEVILRCVPISNHLYFYWYRQILGQKVEFLVSFYNNEISEKSEIFDDQFSVERPDGSNFTLKIRSTKLEDSAMYFCASRKDRGSGNTIYFGEGSWLTVV.

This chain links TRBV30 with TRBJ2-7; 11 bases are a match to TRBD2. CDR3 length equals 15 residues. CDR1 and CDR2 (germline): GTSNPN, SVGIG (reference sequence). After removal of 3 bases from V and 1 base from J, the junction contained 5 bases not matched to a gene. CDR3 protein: CAWSLGTSGSYEQYF. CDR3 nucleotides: TGTGCCTGGAGCCTCGGGACTAGCGGTTCCTACGAGCAGTACTTC.

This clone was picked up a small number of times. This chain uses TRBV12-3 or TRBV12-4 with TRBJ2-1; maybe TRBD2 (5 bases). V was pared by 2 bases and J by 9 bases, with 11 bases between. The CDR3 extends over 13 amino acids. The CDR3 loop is CASSLNGKGEQFF. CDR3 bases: TGTGCCAGCAGTTTAAACGGGAAAGGTGAGCAGTTCTTC.

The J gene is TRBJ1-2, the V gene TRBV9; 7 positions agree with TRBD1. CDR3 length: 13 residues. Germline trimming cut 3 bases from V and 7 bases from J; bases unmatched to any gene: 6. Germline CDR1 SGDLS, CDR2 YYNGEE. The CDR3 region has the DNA TGTGCCAGCAGCGGCCGGGACAGAGTTGGCTACACCTTC. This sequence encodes CASSGRDRVGYTF.

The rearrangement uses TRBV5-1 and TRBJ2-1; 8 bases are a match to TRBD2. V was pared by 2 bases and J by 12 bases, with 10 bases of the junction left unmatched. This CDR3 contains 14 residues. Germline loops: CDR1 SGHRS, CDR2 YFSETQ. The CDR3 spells CASSLAGVSMGQFF. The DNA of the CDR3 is TGCGCCAGCAGCTTAGCGGGAGTCTCGATGGGGCAGTTCTTC.

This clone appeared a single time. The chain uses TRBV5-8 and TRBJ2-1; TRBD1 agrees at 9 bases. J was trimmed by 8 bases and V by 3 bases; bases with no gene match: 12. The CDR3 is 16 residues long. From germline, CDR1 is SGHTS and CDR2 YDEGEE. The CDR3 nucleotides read TGTGCCAGCAGCTATAGACCGGGACAGGGTAACCATGAGCAGTTCTTC. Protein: CASSYRPGQGNHEQFF. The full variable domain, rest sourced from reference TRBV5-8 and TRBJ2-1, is EAGVTQSPTHLIKTRGQQATLRCSPISGHTSVYWYQQALGLGLQFLLWYDEGEERNRGNFPPRFSGRQFPNYSSELNVNALELEDSALYLCASSYRPGQGNHEQFFGPGTRLTVL.

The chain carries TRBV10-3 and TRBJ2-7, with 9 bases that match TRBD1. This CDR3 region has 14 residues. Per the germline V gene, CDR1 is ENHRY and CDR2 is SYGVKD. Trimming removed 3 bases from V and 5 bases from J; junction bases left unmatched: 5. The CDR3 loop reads CAISDSGTGNEQYF. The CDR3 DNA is TGTGCCATCAGTGACTCCGGGACAGGGAACGAGCAGTACTTC.